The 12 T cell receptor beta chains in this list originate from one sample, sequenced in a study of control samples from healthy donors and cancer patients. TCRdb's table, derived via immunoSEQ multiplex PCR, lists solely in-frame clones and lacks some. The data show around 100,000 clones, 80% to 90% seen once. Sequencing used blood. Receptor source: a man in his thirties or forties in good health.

As DNA, the CDR3 is TGTGCCAGTAGTAAAGCCAGTCAGATCGCGGGTTACGAGCAGTACTTC. This gives the protein CASSKASQIAGYEQYF. The chain links TRBV19 to TRBJ2-7; D is perhaps TRBD2 (5 bases). This CDR3 contains 16 residues. Trimming shortened V by 4 bases and J by 4 bases, and 20 bases separated the two germline ends. Germline lookup yields CDR1 LNHDA and CDR2 SQIVND (reference sequence).

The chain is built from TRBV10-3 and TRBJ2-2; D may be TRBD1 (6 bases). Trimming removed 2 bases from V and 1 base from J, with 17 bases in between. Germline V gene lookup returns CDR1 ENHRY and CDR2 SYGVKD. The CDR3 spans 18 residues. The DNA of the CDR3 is TGTGCCATCAGTGAGGGCCGGACAGCAGACTTGAACACCGGGGAGCTGTTTTTT. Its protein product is CAISEGRTADLNTGELFF.

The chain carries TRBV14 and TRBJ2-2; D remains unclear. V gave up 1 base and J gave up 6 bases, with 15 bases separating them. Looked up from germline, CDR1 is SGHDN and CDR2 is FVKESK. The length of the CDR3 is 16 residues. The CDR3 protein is CASSQVISSHPGELFF. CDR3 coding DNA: TGTGCCAGCAGCCAAGTCATTTCGAGCCACCCCGGGGAGCTGTTTTTT.

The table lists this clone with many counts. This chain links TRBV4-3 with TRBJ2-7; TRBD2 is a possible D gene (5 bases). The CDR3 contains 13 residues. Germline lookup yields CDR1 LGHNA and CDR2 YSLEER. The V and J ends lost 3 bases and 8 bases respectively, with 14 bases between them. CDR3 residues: CASSQNTGRKQYF. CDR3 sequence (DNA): TGCGCCAGCAGCCAGAATACGGGGAGAAAGCAGTACTTC.

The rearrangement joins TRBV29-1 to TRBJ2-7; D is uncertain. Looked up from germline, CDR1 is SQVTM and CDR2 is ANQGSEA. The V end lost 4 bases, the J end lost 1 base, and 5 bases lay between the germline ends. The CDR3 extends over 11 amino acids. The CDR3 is CSVASSYEQYF. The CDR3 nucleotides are TGCAGCGTTGCCAGTTCCTACGAGCAGTACTTC.

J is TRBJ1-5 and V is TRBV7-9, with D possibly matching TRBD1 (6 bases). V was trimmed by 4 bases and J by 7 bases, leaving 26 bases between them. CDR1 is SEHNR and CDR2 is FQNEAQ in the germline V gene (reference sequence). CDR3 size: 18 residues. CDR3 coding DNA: TGTGCCAGCAGCTCATCTCCTACAGGGCAGAGGCTTAAACAGCCCCAGCATTTT. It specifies CASSSSPTGQRLKQPQHF.

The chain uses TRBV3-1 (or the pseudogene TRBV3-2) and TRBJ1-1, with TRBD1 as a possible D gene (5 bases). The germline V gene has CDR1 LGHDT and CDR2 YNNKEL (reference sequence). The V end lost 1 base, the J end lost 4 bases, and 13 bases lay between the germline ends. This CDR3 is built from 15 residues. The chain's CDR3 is CASSQGSGRLTEAFF. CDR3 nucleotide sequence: TGTGCCAGCAGCCAAGGTTCAGGGCGTCTCACTGAAGCTTTCTTT.

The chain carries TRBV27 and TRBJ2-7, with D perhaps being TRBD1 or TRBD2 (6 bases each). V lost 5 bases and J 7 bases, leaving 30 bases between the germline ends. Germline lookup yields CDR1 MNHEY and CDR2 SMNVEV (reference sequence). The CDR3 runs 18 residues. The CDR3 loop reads CASSPQWRALGALGEQYF. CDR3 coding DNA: TGTGCCAGCAGTCCCCAGTGGAGGGCCCTGGGGGCTCTAGGGGAGCAGTACTTC.

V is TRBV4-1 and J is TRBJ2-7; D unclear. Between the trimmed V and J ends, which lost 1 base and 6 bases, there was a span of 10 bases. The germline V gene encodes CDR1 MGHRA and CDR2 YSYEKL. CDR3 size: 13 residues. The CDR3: CASSQASLSEQYF. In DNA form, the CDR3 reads TGCGCCAGCAGCCAAGCTTCTCTAAGCGAGCAGTACTTC.

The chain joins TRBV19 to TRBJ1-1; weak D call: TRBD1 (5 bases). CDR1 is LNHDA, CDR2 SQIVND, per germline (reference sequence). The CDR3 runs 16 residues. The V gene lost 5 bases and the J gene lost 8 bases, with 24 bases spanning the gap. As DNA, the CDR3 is TGTGCCAGTAGTCATTTGGGGGACCCGCCTCCCTCAGAAGCTTTCTTT. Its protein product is CASSHLGDPPPSEAFF.

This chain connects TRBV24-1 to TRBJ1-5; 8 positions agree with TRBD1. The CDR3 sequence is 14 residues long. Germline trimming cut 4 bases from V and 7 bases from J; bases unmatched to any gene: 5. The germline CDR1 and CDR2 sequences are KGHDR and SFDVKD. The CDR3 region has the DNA TGTGCCACCAGTGACTCTGGACAGGGACAGCCCCAGCATTTT. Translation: CATSDSGQGQPQHF.

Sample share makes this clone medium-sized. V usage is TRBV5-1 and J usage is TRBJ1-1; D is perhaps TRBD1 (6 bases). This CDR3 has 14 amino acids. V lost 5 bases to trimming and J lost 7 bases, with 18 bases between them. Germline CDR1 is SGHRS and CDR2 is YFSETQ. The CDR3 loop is CASRATGVADEAFF. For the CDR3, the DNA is TGCGCCAGCAGGGCGACAGGAGTAGCAGATGAAGCTTTCTTT.